This T cell receptor (beta chain) comes out of a study of blood T cell repertoires in COVID-19. Germline V gene lookup returns CDR1 LGHNA and CDR2 YSLEER. This CDR3 is 15 amino acids long. V was pared by 1 base and J by 1 base, with 11 bases between. Assay: immunoSEQ multiplex PCR; the TCRdb copy retains only in-frame clones and omits some. The repertoire holds about 75,000 clones, with under 90% as singletons. This chain uses TRBV4-3 with TRBJ2-7; perhaps TRBD2 as D (5 bases). The sequencing input was peripheral blood. This TCR was recovered from a human donor in a cohort sampled during active COVID-19. The CDR3 protein is CASSQVFGESYEQYF. In nucleotides, the CDR3 is TGCGCCAGCAGCCAAGTGTTCGGGGAGTCCTACGAGCAGTACTTC.